This is a list of T cell receptor beta chains from one sample in a study of cytomegalovirus exposure and HLA in healthy donors. The repertoire was sequenced with immunoSEQ multiplex PCR; TCRdb's copy has only in-frame clones and lacks some. The table has approximately 150,000 clones, around 75% seen once. The sample consisted of PBMCs. The receptors were gathered from a female donor in good health and CMV-seronegative. Both conserved end residues are part of each CDR3. Fields, in order: clone size, V gene, J gene, D gene, CDR3 protein, CDR3 DNA. A D gene is named only where the DNA matches it firmly. Size is stated for part of the rows, as once, few or many counts, or as a class when the clone is expanded.

clone_size: NA
v_call: TRBV5-1
j_call: TRBJ2-5
d_call: NA
cdr3_aa: CASRGVPGPGGQGETQYF
cdr3_nt: TGCGCCAGCAGGGGCGTGCCCGGTCCAGGCGGCCAGGGAGAGACCCAGTACTTC

clone_size: NA
v_call: TRBV6-6
j_call: TRBJ2-2
d_call: TRBD1
cdr3_aa: CASTPGQDIGRELFF
cdr3_nt: TGTGCCAGCACCCCGGGACAGGATATAGGAAGGGAGCTGTTTTTT

clone_size: NA
v_call: TRBV29-1
j_call: TRBJ2-1
d_call: TRBD1
cdr3_aa: CSGNRGRAEQFF
cdr3_nt: TGCAGCGGGAACAGGGGCCGGGCTGAGCAGTTCTTC

clone_size: NA
v_call: TRBV7-2
j_call: TRBJ2-3
d_call: TRBD2
cdr3_aa: CASKLAGGPSTDTQYF
cdr3_nt: TGTGCCAGCAAACTAGCGGGGGGGCCTAGCACAGATACGCAGTATTTT

clone_size: NA
v_call: TRBV6-1
j_call: TRBJ2-7
d_call: TRBD2
cdr3_aa: CASTGGRERVSEQYF
cdr3_nt: TGTGCCAGCACCGGGGGGAGGGAAAGGGTCTCCGAGCAGTACTTC

clone_size: NA
v_call: TRBV30
j_call: TRBJ1-2
d_call: NA
cdr3_aa: CAWSVQGGYTF
cdr3_nt: TGTGCCTGGAGTGTTCAGGGCGGCTACACCTTC

clone_size: NA
v_call: TRBV7-9
j_call: TRBJ2-1
d_call: NA
cdr3_aa: CASSLSAGENEQFF
cdr3_nt: TGTGCCAGCAGCTTATCCGCCGGGGAAAATGAGCAGTTCTTC

clone_size: NA
v_call: TRBV11-1
j_call: TRBJ2-3
d_call: TRBD1
cdr3_aa: CASDRGGEVNTDTQYF
cdr3_nt: TGTGCCAGCGACAGGGGGGGAGAGGTGAACACAGATACGCAGTATTTT

clone_size: once
v_call: TRBV7-2
j_call: TRBJ2-7
d_call: TRBD1
cdr3_aa: CASSYRGTGRGEQYF
cdr3_nt: TGTGCCAGCAGCTACAGGGGGACAGGGCGAGGCGAGCAGTACTTC

clone_size: once
v_call: TRBV27
j_call: TRBJ1-5
d_call: NA
cdr3_aa: CASSDSSYSNQPQHF
cdr3_nt: TGTGCCAGCAGTGACAGCAGCTATAGCAATCAGCCCCAGCATTTT

clone_size: NA
v_call: TRBV9
j_call: TRBJ1-2
d_call: NA
cdr3_aa: CASSVGGEGSYTF
cdr3_nt: TGTGCCAGCAGCGTAGGGGGGGAAGGGAGCTACACCTTC

clone_size: NA
v_call: TRBV9
j_call: TRBJ2-6
d_call: NA
cdr3_aa: CASSVWRNSGANVLTF
cdr3_nt: TGTGCCAGCAGCGTTTGGAGGAACTCTGGGGCCAACGTCCTGACTTTC

clone_size: NA
v_call: TRBV15
j_call: TRBJ1-5
d_call: NA
cdr3_aa: CATSRDGGAFGQPQHF
cdr3_nt: TGTGCCACCAGCAGAGATGGGGGGGCGTTCGGACAGCCCCAGCATTTT

clone_size: NA
v_call: TRBV7-8
j_call: TRBJ2-7
d_call: NA
cdr3_aa: CASSLAEGHYEQYF
cdr3_nt: TGTGCCAGCAGCTTAGCGGAGGGGCACTACGAGCAGTACTTC

clone_size: NA
v_call: TRBV4-1
j_call: TRBJ2-2
d_call: TRBD1
cdr3_aa: CASSTHRGTGELFF
cdr3_nt: TGCGCCAGCAGCACCCACAGGGGCACCGGGGAGCTGTTTTTT

clone_size: NA
v_call: TRBV7-3
j_call: TRBJ2-3
d_call: NA
cdr3_aa: CASSLTSQGAADTQYF
cdr3_nt: TGTGCCAGCAGCTTAACGTCACAGGGCGCGGCAGATACGCAGTATTTT

clone_size: NA
v_call: TRBV11-3
j_call: TRBJ2-3
d_call: TRBD2
cdr3_aa: CASSSGLAGTDTQYF
cdr3_nt: TGTGCCAGCAGCTCAGGACTAGCGGGCACAGATACGCAGTATTTT

clone_size: NA
v_call: TRBV27
j_call: TRBJ1-2
d_call: TRBD1
cdr3_aa: CASSFNRGRYGYTF
cdr3_nt: TGTGCCAGCAGTTTCAACAGGGGTCGCTATGGCTACACCTTC

clone_size: NA
v_call: TRBV7-2
j_call: TRBJ2-3
d_call: NA
cdr3_aa: CASSSHPIRGDTQYF
cdr3_nt: TGTGCCAGCAGCTCGCACCCGATCAGGGGAGATACGCAGTATTTT

clone_size: NA
v_call: TRBV9
j_call: TRBJ2-5
d_call: NA
cdr3_aa: CASSVSSFDGIKTQYF
cdr3_nt: TGTGCCAGCAGCGTGTCTAGCTTCGACGGAATAAAGACCCAGTACTTC

clone_size: NA
v_call: TRBV29-1
j_call: TRBJ1-5
d_call: NA
cdr3_aa: CSVAFTGTSNQPQHF
cdr3_nt: TGCAGCGTTGCTTTTACAGGAACGAGCAATCAGCCCCAGCATTTT

clone_size: NA
v_call: TRBV7-6
j_call: TRBJ2-7
d_call: NA
cdr3_aa: CASSFAVGVSYEQYF
cdr3_nt: TGTGCCAGCAGCTTCGCAGTGGGAGTGTCCTACGAGCAGTACTTC

clone_size: once
v_call: TRBV19
j_call: TRBJ1-3
d_call: TRBD1
cdr3_aa: CASSWDRAAGNTIYF
cdr3_nt: TGTGCCAGTAGTTGGGACAGGGCTGCTGGAAACACCATATATTTT

clone_size: NA
v_call: TRBV11-3
j_call: TRBJ1-2
d_call: TRBD1
cdr3_aa: CASSSRDRIYGYTF
cdr3_nt: TGTGCCAGCAGCTCCCGGGACAGGATATATGGCTACACCTTC

clone_size: NA
v_call: TRBV7-2
j_call: TRBJ1-4
d_call: NA
cdr3_aa: CASSLRQGGYNEKLFF
cdr3_nt: TGTGCCAGCAGCTTAAGGCAGGGCGGATACAATGAAAAACTGTTTTTT

clone_size: NA
v_call: TRBV30
j_call: TRBJ2-7
d_call: NA
cdr3_aa: CAWSRVWGLYEQYF
cdr3_nt: TGTGCCTGGAGTAGGGTATGGGGCCTCTACGAGCAGTACTTC

clone_size: NA
v_call: TRBV4-1
j_call: TRBJ2-7
d_call: TRBD2
cdr3_aa: CASSYGTRYEQYF
cdr3_nt: TGCGCCAGCAGCTACGGGACTAGATACGAGCAGTACTTC

clone_size: NA
v_call: TRBV11-3
j_call: TRBJ2-2
d_call: NA
cdr3_aa: CASSLEGPGELFF
cdr3_nt: TGTGCCAGCAGCTTAGAGGGGCCCGGGGAGCTGTTTTTT

clone_size: NA
v_call: TRBV7-9
j_call: TRBJ1-4
d_call: NA
cdr3_aa: CASSSGNEKLFF
cdr3_nt: TGTGCCAGCAGCTCGGGTAATGAAAAACTGTTTTTT

clone_size: once
v_call: TRBV30
j_call: TRBJ1-5
d_call: NA
cdr3_aa: CAWSVGSYSNQPQHF
cdr3_nt: TGTGCCTGGAGTGTGGGCAGCTATAGCAATCAGCCCCAGCATTTT

clone_size: NA
v_call: TRBV11-1
j_call: TRBJ1-1
d_call: NA
cdr3_aa: CASSFRQGWNTEAFF
cdr3_nt: TGTGCCAGCAGCTTTCGGCAGGGCTGGAACACTGAAGCTTTCTTT

clone_size: NA
v_call: TRBV21-1
j_call: TRBJ1-5
d_call: NA
cdr3_aa: CASSRKPGQGAASNQPQHF
cdr3_nt: TGTGCCAGCAGCAGAAAACCGGGACAGGGGGCGGCCAGCAATCAGCCCCAGCATTTT

clone_size: NA
v_call: TRBV18
j_call: TRBJ1-5
d_call: NA
cdr3_aa: CASSESRDQPQHF
cdr3_nt: TGTGCCAGCTCGGAGAGTCGGGATCAGCCCCAGCATTTT

clone_size: NA
v_call: TRBV19
j_call: TRBJ1-2
d_call: NA
cdr3_aa: CASRGQLYGYTF
cdr3_nt: TGTGCCAGTAGAGGACAGCTCTATGGCTACACCTTC

clone_size: NA
v_call: TRBV4-2
j_call: TRBJ2-5
d_call: TRBD2
cdr3_aa: CASSQVAGVYQETQYF
cdr3_nt: TGTGCCAGCAGCCAAGTAGCGGGGGTGTACCAAGAGACCCAGTACTTC

clone_size: NA
v_call: TRBV7-2
j_call: TRBJ1-6
d_call: NA
cdr3_aa: CASSPSGRVYNSPLHF
cdr3_nt: TGTGCCAGCAGCCCCTCGGGCAGGGTTTATAATTCACCCCTCCACTTT

clone_size: NA
v_call: TRBV10-2
j_call: TRBJ2-3
d_call: TRBD2
cdr3_aa: CAGTSGRGTDTQYF
cdr3_nt: TGCGCCGGGACTAGCGGGAGGGGGACAGATACGCAGTATTTT

clone_size: NA
v_call: TRBV15
j_call: TRBJ1-5
d_call: TRBD1
cdr3_aa: CATSRDPGGGVDQPQHF
cdr3_nt: TGTGCCACCAGCAGAGATCCAGGAGGGGGCGTCGATCAGCCCCAGCATTTT

clone_size: NA
v_call: TRBV11-3
j_call: TRBJ2-5
d_call: NA
cdr3_aa: CASSLDWRAGQETQYF
cdr3_nt: TGTGCCAGCAGCTTAGATTGGAGGGCTGGCCAAGAGACCCAGTACTTC

clone_size: NA
v_call: TRBV6-4
j_call: TRBJ2-1
d_call: TRBD1
cdr3_aa: CASSVGTGNFNEQFF
cdr3_nt: TGTGCCAGCAGTGTCGGGACAGGGAATTTCAATGAGCAGTTCTTC

clone_size: NA
v_call: TRBV30
j_call: TRBJ2-7
d_call: NA
cdr3_aa: CAWTRSLLGDEQYF
cdr3_nt: TGTGCCTGGACCCGCTCTTTGCTGGGAGACGAGCAGTACTTC